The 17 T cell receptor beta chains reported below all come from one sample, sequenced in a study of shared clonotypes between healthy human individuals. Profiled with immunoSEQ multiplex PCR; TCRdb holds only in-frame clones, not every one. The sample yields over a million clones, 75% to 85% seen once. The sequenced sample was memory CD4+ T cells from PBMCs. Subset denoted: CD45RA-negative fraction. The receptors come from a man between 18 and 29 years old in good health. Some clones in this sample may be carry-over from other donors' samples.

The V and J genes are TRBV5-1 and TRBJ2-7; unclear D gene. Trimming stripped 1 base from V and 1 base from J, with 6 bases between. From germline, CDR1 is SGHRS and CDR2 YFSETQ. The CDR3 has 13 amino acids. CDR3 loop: CASSLPASYEQYF. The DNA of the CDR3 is TGCGCCAGCAGCTTGCCAGCTTCCTACGAGCAGTACTTC. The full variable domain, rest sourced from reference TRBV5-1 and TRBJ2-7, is KAGVTQTPRYLIKTRGQQVTLSCSPISGHRSVSWYQQTPGQGLQFLFEYFSETQRNKGNFPGRFSGRQFSNSRSEMNVSTLELGDSALYLCASSLPASYEQYFGPGTRLTVT.

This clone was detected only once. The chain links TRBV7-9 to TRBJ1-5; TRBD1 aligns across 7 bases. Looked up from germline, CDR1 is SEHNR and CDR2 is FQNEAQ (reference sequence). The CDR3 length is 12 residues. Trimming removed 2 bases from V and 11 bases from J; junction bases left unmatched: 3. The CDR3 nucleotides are TGTGCCAGCAGCTTATCCGGACAGGCCCAGCATTTT. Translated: CASSLSGQAQHF.

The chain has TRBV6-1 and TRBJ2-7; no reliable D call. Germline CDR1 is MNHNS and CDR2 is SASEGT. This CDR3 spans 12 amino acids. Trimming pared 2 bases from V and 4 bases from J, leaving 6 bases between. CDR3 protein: CASSERPYEQYF. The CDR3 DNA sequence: TGTGCCAGCAGTGAACGTCCATACGAGCAGTACTTC.

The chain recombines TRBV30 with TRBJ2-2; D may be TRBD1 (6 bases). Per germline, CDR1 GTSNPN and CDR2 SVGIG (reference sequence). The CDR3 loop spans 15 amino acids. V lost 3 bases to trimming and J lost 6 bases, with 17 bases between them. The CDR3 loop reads CAWRALQQGAGELFF. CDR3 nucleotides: TGTGCCTGGAGAGCGCTTCAACAGGGAGCCGGGGAGCTGTTTTTT. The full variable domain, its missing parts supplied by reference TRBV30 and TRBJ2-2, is SQTIHQWPATLVQPVGSPLSLECTVEGTSNPNLYWYRQAAGRGLQLLFYSVGIGQISSEVPQNLSASRPQDRQFILSSKKLLLSDSGFYLCAWRALQQGAGELFFGEGSRLTVL.

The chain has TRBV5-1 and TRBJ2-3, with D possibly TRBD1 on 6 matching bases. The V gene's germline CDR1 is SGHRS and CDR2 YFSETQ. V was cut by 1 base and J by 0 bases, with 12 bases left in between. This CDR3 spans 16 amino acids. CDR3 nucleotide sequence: TGCGCCAGCAGCTTGCCGCGGCAGGGGAGCACAGATACGCAGTATTTT. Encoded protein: CASSLPRQGSTDTQYF.

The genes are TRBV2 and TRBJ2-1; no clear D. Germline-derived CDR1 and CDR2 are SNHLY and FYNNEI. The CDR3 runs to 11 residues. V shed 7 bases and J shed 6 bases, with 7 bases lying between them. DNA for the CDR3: TGTGCCAGCACCAGGCTCAATGAGCAGTTCTTC. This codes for CASTRLNEQFF.

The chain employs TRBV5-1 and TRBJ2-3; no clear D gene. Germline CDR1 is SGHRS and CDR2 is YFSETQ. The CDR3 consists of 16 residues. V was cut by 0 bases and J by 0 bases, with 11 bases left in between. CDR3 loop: CASSLAGGVSTDTQYF. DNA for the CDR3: TGCGCCAGCAGCTTGGCCGGCGGAGTTAGCACAGATACGCAGTATTTT.

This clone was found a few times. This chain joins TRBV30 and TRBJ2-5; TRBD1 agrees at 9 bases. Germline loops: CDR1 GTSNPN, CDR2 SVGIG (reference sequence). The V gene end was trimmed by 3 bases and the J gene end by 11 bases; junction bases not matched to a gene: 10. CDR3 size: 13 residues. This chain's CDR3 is CAWRRTGAGEQYF. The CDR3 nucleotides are TGTGCCTGGAGGAGGACAGGGGCGGGTGAGCAGTACTTC.

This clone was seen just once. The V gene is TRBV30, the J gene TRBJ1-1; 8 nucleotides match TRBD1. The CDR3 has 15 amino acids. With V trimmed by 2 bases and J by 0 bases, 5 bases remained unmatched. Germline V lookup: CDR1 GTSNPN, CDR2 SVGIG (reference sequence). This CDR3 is CAWSTGQGLNTEAFF. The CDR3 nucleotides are TGTGCCTGGAGTACCGGACAGGGCTTGAACACTGAAGCTTTCTTT.

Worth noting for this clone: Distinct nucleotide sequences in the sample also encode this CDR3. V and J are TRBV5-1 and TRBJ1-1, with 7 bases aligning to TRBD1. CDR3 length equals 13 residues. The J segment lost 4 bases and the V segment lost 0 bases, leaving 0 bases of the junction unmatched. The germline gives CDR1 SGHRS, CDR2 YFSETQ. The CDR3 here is CASSLDRGTEAFF. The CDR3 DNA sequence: TGCGCCAGCAGCTTGGACAGGGGCACTGAAGCTTTCTTT.

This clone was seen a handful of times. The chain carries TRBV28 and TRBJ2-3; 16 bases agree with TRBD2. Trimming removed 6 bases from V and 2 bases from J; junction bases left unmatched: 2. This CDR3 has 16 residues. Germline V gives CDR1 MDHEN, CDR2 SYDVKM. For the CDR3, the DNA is TGTGCCAGCAGGGGGACTAGCGGGGGGGACACAGATACGCAGTATTTT. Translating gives CASRGTSGGDTDTQYF.

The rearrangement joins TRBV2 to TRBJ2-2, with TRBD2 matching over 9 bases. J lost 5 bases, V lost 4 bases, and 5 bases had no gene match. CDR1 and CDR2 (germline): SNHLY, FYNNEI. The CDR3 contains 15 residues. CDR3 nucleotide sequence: TGTGCCAGCAGTGTCATAGCGGGAGAGACCGGGGAGCTGTTTTTT. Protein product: CASSVIAGETGELFF. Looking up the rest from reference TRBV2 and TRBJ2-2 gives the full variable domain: EPEVTQTPSHQVTQMGQEVILRCVPISNHLYFYWYRQILGQKVEFLVSFYNNEISEKSEIFDDQFSVERPDGSNFTLKIRSTKLEDSAMYFCASSVIAGETGELFFGEGSRLTVL.

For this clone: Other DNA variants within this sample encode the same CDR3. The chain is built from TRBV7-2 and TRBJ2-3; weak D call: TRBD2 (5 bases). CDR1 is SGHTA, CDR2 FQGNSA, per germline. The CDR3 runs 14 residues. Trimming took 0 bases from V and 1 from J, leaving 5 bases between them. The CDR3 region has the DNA TGTGCCAGCAGCTTAGCGGGAGGCACAGATACGCAGTATTTT. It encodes CASSLAGGTDTQYF.

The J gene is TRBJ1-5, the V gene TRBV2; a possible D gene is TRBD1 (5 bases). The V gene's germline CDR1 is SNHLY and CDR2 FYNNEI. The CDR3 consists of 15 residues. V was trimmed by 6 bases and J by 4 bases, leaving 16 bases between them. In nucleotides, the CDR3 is TGTGCCAGCAGATTGGGGCTCTCCCCAAATCAGCCCCAGCATTTT. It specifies CASRLGLSPNQPQHF.

The CDR3 sequence: CATGSGSIADTQYF. CDR3 nucleotides: TGTGCCACCGGGAGCGGGAGTATTGCAGATACGCAGTATTTT. The chain uses TRBV25-1 and TRBJ2-3; TRBD2 matches at 8 bases. With V trimmed by 10 bases and J by 4 bases, 10 bases remained unmatched. The CDR3 spans 14 residues. Germline CDR1 is MGHDK and CDR2 is SYGVNS.

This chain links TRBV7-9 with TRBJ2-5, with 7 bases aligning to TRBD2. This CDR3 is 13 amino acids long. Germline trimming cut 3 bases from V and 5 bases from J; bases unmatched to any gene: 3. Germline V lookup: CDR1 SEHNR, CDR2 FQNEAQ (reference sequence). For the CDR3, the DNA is TGTGCCAGCAGCTTTGCGGGGGAGGAGACCCAGTACTTC. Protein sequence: CASSFAGEETQYF.

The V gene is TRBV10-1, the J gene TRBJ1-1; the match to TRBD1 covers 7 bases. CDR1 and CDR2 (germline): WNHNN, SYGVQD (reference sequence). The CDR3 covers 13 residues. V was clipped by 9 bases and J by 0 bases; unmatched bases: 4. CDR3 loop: CARRQGMNTEAFF. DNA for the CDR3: TGCGCCAGGAGACAGGGTATGAACACTGAAGCTTTCTTT.